Presented here are 9 T cell receptor beta chains from one specimen sequenced in a study of lung T cells in sarcoidosis with Löfgren's syndrome. Each CDR3 protein is one row after TCRdb ran MiXCR on the reads. The sample has some 3,700 distinct CDR3 sequences; approximately 20% are singletons. Source material: CD4+ T cells from bronchoalveolar lavage. These receptors all come from a human donor with sarcoidosis (Löfgren's syndrome or another form), or a control subject (not recorded which).

This clonotype is judged medium-sized. This sequence joins TRBV27 and TRBJ1-5, with D uncertain. V lost 10 bases and J 6 bases, leaving 19 bases between the germline ends. The CDR3 has 14 residues. Germline V gives CDR1 MNHEY, CDR2 SMNVEV (reference sequence). CDR3 sequence: CATRRWRSCQPQHF. In nucleotides, the CDR3 is TGTGCCACCCGGCGTTGGCGTAGTTGTCAGCCCCAGCATTTT.

In its sample, this clonotype was seen once. One end of the junction is discordant with germline, which a read error may explain. This sequence joins TRBV7-2 and TRBJ2-1; 9 nucleotides align to TRBD2. Germline CDR1 SGHTA, CDR2 FQGNSA. This CDR3 comprises 14 residues. CDR3 DNA: TGTGTCAGCGTTAGCGGGAGTAGTAGTAATGAGCAGTCCTTC. Translation gives CVSVSGSSSNEQSF.

Points on this clonotype: The junction departs from the called germline gene at one end, perhaps through a read error. The V call is TRBV11-2, the J call TRBJ2-1, with TRBD2 matching 9 bases. CDR1 is SGHAT and CDR2 is FQNNGV in the germline V gene. CDR3 length equals 16 residues. The CDR3 region is CASSEQWGTSYNGQLF. CDR3 bases: TGTGCCAGCAGCGAACAGTGGGGGACTAGCTACAATGGGCAGCTCTTC.

This clonotype was counted once. The germline gene is not matched at one end of the junction; a read error may be the cause. The chain joins TRBV28 to TRBJ1-5; D unclear. CDR1 is MDHEN, CDR2 SYDVKM, per germline. CDR3 length equals 14 residues. The CDR3 reads CASVSAYSNQPKHF. The DNA for the CDR3 is TGTGCCAGCGTGTCGGCCTATAGCAATCAGCCCAAGCATTTT.

By its share, this clonotype is medium-sized (0.01 to 0.1%). This chain joins TRBV28 and TRBJ1-5; a possible D gene is TRBD1 (6 bases). The germline V gene has CDR1 MDHEN and CDR2 SYDVKM. The CDR3 is made up of 14 amino acids. V lost 6 bases to trimming and J lost 7 bases, with 16 bases between them. The CDR3, as DNA: TGTGCCAGCAGCTCTCGCGGGGGGCGGCAGCCCCAGCATTTT. Translation: CASSSRGGRQPQHF.

This clonotype is classed as medium-sized. The chain is built from TRBV4-2 and TRBJ1-2, with D uncertain. The CDR3 is 14 amino acids. Germline V CDR1 and CDR2: LGHNA, YNFKEQ. Trimming shortened V by 0 bases and J by 7 bases, and 12 bases separated the two germline ends. The CDR3 sequence: CASSQEIRSGGYTF. The CDR3, as DNA: TGTGCCAGCAGCCAAGAAATACGGAGTGGTGGCTACACCTTC.

This clonotype qualifies as medium-sized. CDR3: CASSYAPRGQIFNEQFF. CDR3 bases: TGTGCCAGCAGCTATGCCCCAAGGGGCCAGATTTTTAATGAGCAGTTCTTC. The rearrangement links TRBV7-2 to TRBJ2-1, with D possibly being TRBD1 (5 bases). CDR3 length: 17 amino acids. V was pared by 4 bases and J by 7 bases, with 23 bases between. CDR1 is SGHTA, CDR2 FQGNSA, per germline.

Within the sample, this clonotype is medium-sized (0.01 to 0.1%). This chain uses TRBV7-8 with TRBJ2-7; maybe TRBD1 (6 bases). Looked up from germline, CDR1 is SGHVS and CDR2 is FQNEAQ. Between the trimmed V and J ends, which lost 1 base and 0 bases, there was a span of 13 bases. The CDR3 is made up of 16 amino acids. CDR3 protein: CASSLEFGTFSYEQYF. DNA for the CDR3: TGTGCCAGCAGCTTAGAGTTTGGGACATTCTCCTACGAGCAGTACTTC.

Ten or more counts support this clonotype. The V gene is TRBV19, the J gene TRBJ2-1, with TRBD2 matching over 9 bases. Losses at the gene ends were 4 bases for V and 8 bases for J; bases not matched to a gene: 21. Germline loops: CDR1 LNHDA, CDR2 SQIVND (reference sequence). The CDR3 runs to 19 residues. CDR3 residues: CASSSRPAALTSGRDEQFF. The CDR3 bases are TGTGCCAGTAGTAGTCGGCCGGCTGCCCTGACTAGCGGCCGAGATGAGCAGTTCTTC.